This record covers a single TCR beta chain. No antigen is known for it. Per-nucleotide qualities are absent, and no much larger clonotype sits a single base away. Participants in the prospective study were aged about 18 to 95 years, lived in about two dozen United States geographic areas, and enrolled through a virtual design. In the prospective study, cohorts were assigned on the basis of participant-reported clinical history obtained from a screening survey and a study questionnaire. For ImmuneRACE Cohort 3, a participant was defined as recovered based on two consecutive negative NP/OP PCR tests, clearance by a healthcare professional, or resolution of symptoms. Mobile phlebotomists in the prospective study collected whole blood, serum and a nasopharyngeal or oropharyngeal swab from every participant. Prospective study participants could optionally give additional blood draws and questionnaires over an approximately 2-month period. Prospective study blood samples were shipped either frozen or at room temperature before DNA extraction.

Taken from cysteine to phenylalanine, the CDR3 has 15 residues. Only CDR3 DNA is held: 45 bases, read in frame from base 1. Taken from the germline V gene, the CDR1 and CDR2 loops are SGHTA and FQGNSA. The germline V and J ends show losses of 1 base and 7 bases respectively, and no gene match explains 5 bases of the junction. This sample stems from a study of blood T cell repertoires in COVID-19 (dated by TCRdb to the early 2020s). Study-wide context: Samples covering the acute and convalescent phases of COVID-19 were provided by collaborators in the United States, Italy and Spain. The samples were drawn from the first 160 participants of the ongoing ImmuneRACE study and from 1,254 subjects provided by 6 global collaborators. Sample metadata almost always included a de-identified subject ID, COVID-19 status, age in years and sex. Where HLA class I and class II types were available, the types were taken from metadata supplied by the sample provider, not from assay-based typing. The dataset comprised deeply sampled blood TCRbeta repertoires from subjects exposed to, actively infected with, or recovered from COVID-19. The prospective study material was composed of cDNA or gDNA derived from T cells, B-cell-depleted T cells, or PBMCs. The repertoires were made available in a free public database intended to serve as a resource for research on the immune response to SARS-CoV-2.

The immunoSEQ Assay, a bias-controlled multiplex PCR, was used to amplify TCRbeta CDR3 regions from genomic DNA. On the study's bioinformatics: The number of nucleated cells in each sample was estimated by amplification of reference gene primers within the assay. Sequence reads were collapsed and filtered to measure the absolute abundance of every unique TCRbeta CDR3 rearrangement. For each sample, productive Simpson clonality was calculated as the square root of Simpson's diversity index across productive rearrangements. The table was pulled from immuneACCESS by TCRdb, which kept in-frame rearrangements only. Such tables lose some clones; where checked, under half of the loss comes from unresolved V genes, and the rest has no known cause. V and J calls and clone size are copied from that table; D and trimming were computed from the DNA. For this sample the table gives about 220,000 clones, of which 84% were detected only once. The top ten hold 6.8% of the sample.

Overall study outcomes, separate from this receptor: How much clinical and demographic metadata was included differed by source and by participant, and the metadata was provided uncurated.

The specimen was PBMCs or T cells enriched from blood (not recorded which). The sequence is built from TRBV7-2 and TRBJ2-1; 9 central nucleotides agree with TRBD2. This clonotype originated in a woman between 40 and 55 years old who had recovered from COVID-19. The DNA sequence is as follows: TGTGCCAGCAGCTTAGATCGCGGGAGGGGGAATGAGCAGTTCTTC. Its translation reads: CASSLDRGRGNEQFF.